This is a list of T cell receptor beta chains from one sample in a study of blood T cell repertoires in COVID-19. The assay was immunoSEQ multiplex PCR, and TCRdb's table has in-frame clones only and misses some. Of fewer than 400,000 clones detected, around 84% appear once; the ten largest clones hold 3%. Specimen: peripheral blood. The receptors here all came from a human donor in a cohort sampled during active COVID-19. CDR3s include the opening cysteine and the closing phenylalanine or tryptophan. Each record gives: clone size, J gene, D gene, V gene, CDR3 protein, CDR3 DNA. D genes are given only for firm matches. Clone size appears in some rows only: once, few, many, or a class for an expanded clone.

>NA|TRBJ1-4|TRBD1|TRBV28
CASIKRRGTGVEKLFF
TGTGCCAGCATTAAAAGAAGGGGGACAGGGGTCGAAAAACTGTTTTTT
>NA|TRBJ2-2|TRBD2|TRBV7-2
CASSLPTSGGSVGGELFF
TGTGCCAGCAGCTTGCCGACTAGCGGGGGCTCCGTGGGCGGGGAGCTGTTTTTT
>NA|TRBJ1-1|TRBD1|TRBV30
CAWSVGQGSTEAFF
TGTGCCTGGAGTGTAGGACAGGGGAGCACTGAAGCTTTCTTT
>NA|TRBJ1-1|NA|TRBV7-2
CASSLVVLTEAFF
TGTGCCAGCAGCTTAGTAGTGCTAACTGAAGCTTTCTTT
>NA|TRBJ2-7|NA|TRBV6-5
CASSLGLEVTYEQYF
TGTGCCAGCAGTTTGGGACTCGAGGTTACCTACGAGCAGTACTTC
>few|TRBJ1-2|TRBD1|TRBV30
CALTLDRDYGYTF
TGTGCCCTAACCCTAGACAGGGACTATGGCTACACCTTC
>NA|TRBJ2-2|NA|TRBV9
CASSGEDTGELFF
TGTGCCAGCAGTGGGGAGGACACCGGGGAGCTGTTTTTT
>NA|TRBJ2-6|NA|TRBV3-1/TRBV3-2
CASSVRSGANVLTF
TGTGCCAGCAGCGTCCGCTCTGGGGCCAACGTCCTGACTTTC
>once|TRBJ2-5|TRBD1|TRBV24-1
CATSDSGTGRETQYF
TGTGCCACCAGTGATTCCGGGACAGGGCGAGAGACCCAGTACTTC
>NA|TRBJ1-2|TRBD1|TRBV27
CASSSTTGTGYTF
TGTGCCAGCAGTTCAACGACAGGGACTGGCTACACCTTC
>NA|TRBJ2-3|NA|TRBV29-1
CSGTNTDTQYF
TGCAGCGGGACAAACACAGATACGCAGTATTTT
>NA|TRBJ2-5|NA|TRBV29-1
CSSNSGSGRETQYF
TGCAGCTCCAACAGCGGAAGTGGTCGGGAGACCCAGTACTTC
>NA|TRBJ2-7|NA|TRBV3-1/TRBV3-2
CASSLTRMGEQYF
TGTGCCAGCAGCCTAACTAGGATGGGCGAGCAGTACTTC
>NA|TRBJ1-3|NA|TRBV5-1
CASSLGHSGNTIYF
TGCGCCAGCAGCTTGGGACACTCTGGAAACACCATATATTTT
>NA|TRBJ2-2|TRBD1|TRBV27
CASSTYLRTGPGELFF
TGTGCCAGCAGTACCTACCTACGGACAGGGCCCGGGGAGCTGTTTTTT
>NA|TRBJ2-1|TRBD2|TRBV7-9
CASSFWTSNEQFF
TGTGCCAGCAGCTTTTGGACTAGCAATGAGCAGTTCTTC
>NA|TRBJ1-5|NA|TRBV6-1
CASSEYPRGNQPQHF
TGTGCCAGCAGTGAATACCCACGGGGGAATCAGCCCCAGCATTTT
>NA|TRBJ2-3|NA|TRBV30
CAWILSTDTQYF
TGTGCCTGGATACTGAGCACAGATACGCAGTATTTT
>once|TRBJ1-4|NA|TRBV29-1
CSVGGSEKLFF
TGCAGCGTTGGAGGTAGTGAAAAACTGTTTTTT
>NA|TRBJ1-5|NA|TRBV28
CASSLGGRIKPQHF
TGTGCCAGCAGTTTAGGCGGCCGGATTAAGCCCCAGCATTTT
>few|TRBJ1-5|NA|TRBV19
CASSIGPYSNQPQHF
TGTGCCAGTAGTATAGGGCCATATAGCAATCAGCCCCAGCATTTT
>once|TRBJ2-3|NA|TRBV2
CASSQASSTDTQYF
TGTGCCAGCAGCCAGGCCTCCAGCACAGATACGCAGTATTTT
>NA|TRBJ1-6|TRBD1|TRBV6-5
CASSYRTGMNSPLHF
TGTGCCAGCAGTTACAGGACAGGGATGAATTCACCCCTCCACTTT
>once|TRBJ2-1|TRBD2|TRBV29-1
CSVGDTGLGAGEQFF
TGCAGCGTTGGGGACACGGGACTAGGGGCTGGTGAGCAGTTCTTC
>once|TRBJ2-5|NA|TRBV20-1
CSARLRETQYF
TGCAGTGCTAGACTCAGAGAGACCCAGTACTTC
>NA|TRBJ2-7|TRBD1|TRBV7-8
CASSLGGQGFEQYF
TGTGCCAGCAGCTTAGGGGGACAGGGGTTCGAGCAGTACTTC
>NA|TRBJ1-1|NA|TRBV5-4
CASSLAGRQRAFF
TGTGCCAGCAGCTTGGCCGGGCGGCAGCGGGCTTTCTTT
>NA|TRBJ2-2|TRBD2|TRBV10-3
CAISGTSGATGELFF
TGTGCCATCAGTGGGACTAGCGGGGCCACCGGGGAGCTGTTTTTT
>NA|TRBJ1-5|NA|TRBV2
CASSAGEPQHF
TGTGCCAGCAGTGCAGGGGAGCCCCAGCATTTT